The entry below describes one T cell receptor beta chain. Which antigen it targets is not known. Base quality data are lacking; no much larger clone is found one base away. The method was 5' RACE. The instrument was an Illumina HiSeq 2500. A second roughly 6 to 11 cycle PCR used a sample-barcoded 5' primer and a J-beta primer mix. A template-switch 5' adaptor carrying 12 random nucleotides introduced a unique molecular identifier onto each TCR beta cDNA molecule. At least 2.5 million CDR3-containing paired-end reads were obtained from each sample. First-strand cDNA synthesis was performed from all RNA using the Mint cDNA synthesis kit, with priming by a TRBC-specific oligonucleotide. Following uracil-DNA glycosylase treatment, all cDNA underwent a first 18-cycle PCR with the universal primers M1SS and BC2_uni_R. The authors' pipeline ran thus. Each sample was normalized by randomly selecting 1 million high-quality reads, each carrying a distinct molecular identifier. Instead of being binned into consensus sequences, reads with shared molecular identifiers were discarded. MiTCR, run with a Q25 quality threshold and the strictest error-elimination algorithm, handled CDR3 identification, clonotype clustering and error correction. A nonparametric unseen species model with Euler transformation was used to estimate lower-bound total TCR beta diversity. TCRdb passed the public sequencing reads through fastp at Q25 and MiXCR, retaining productive beta sequences. Here each entry gathers all rows of one CDR3 protein and keeps the most common genes and DNA. Clone size and V and J calls follow TCRdb, not the original study. The sample has about 760,000 distinct CDR3 sequences on record, just over 55% of them singletons. The ten largest clonotypes hold roughly 25% of the sample.

This entry is derived from a study of blood T cells in healthy people across ages (dated by TCRdb to about 2015). Background on the whole study: In model experiments, template switching captured roughly one uniquely barcoded TCR beta cDNA molecule for every two T cells. Two additional independent replicas of 1 million unique cDNA reads from the same blood draw were analyzed for two donors (one aged 18 to 30 and one aged 80 or older). To avoid experimental bias, donors of different ages were spread randomly across the sequencing lanes. Donors were grouped into four age groups: young (average roughly 15 years), middle-aged (about 40), aged (62) and long-lived (approximately 81). Using deep sequencing normalized with unique cDNA molecular identifiers, the study measured how TCR beta repertoire diversity changes with age.

Per the germline V gene, MDHEN is the CDR1 and SYDVKM is the CDR2. The cysteine opens and the phenylalanine closes a CDR3 of 16 amino acids. CDR3 DNA is the only sequence kept; it has 48 bases, read in frame from the first base. For this chain, trimming is 6 bases at the V end and 2 bases at the J end, and the number of junction bases without a gene match is 8. Systemically healthy Caucasian individuals from Russia, 39 in total and aged about 6 to 100 years, were included as donors. About 9.1 milliliters of peripheral blood were collected from each donor into EDTA-treated Vacutainer tubes. Ficoll-Paque density-gradient centrifugation was used to isolate PBMCs, with at least 7 million per sample. Total RNA, at least 5 micrograms per sample, was extracted from PBMCs with Trizol reagent. Naive CD45RAhigh/CD27high T cell percentages were measured by flow cytometry on a PBMC aliquot from every donor. General findings and caveats noted by the study authors: The CMV infection status of donors was not known, potentially confounding age-related changes in expanded clonotypes. As age increased, observed TCR beta diversity per million T cells dropped in a roughly linear way, and a significant reduction was already evident by age 40. Estimates of total diversity based on one million sequenced T cells were considered lower bounds and underestimates. The long-lived group showed more naive CD4+ T cells, fewer expanded clones and increased TCR diversity than the aged group, suggesting age selection. Observed TCR beta diversity correlated strongly with the percentage of naive T cells measured by flow cytometry. Bulk unsorted PBMC profiling prevented conclusive comparison of naive and antigen-experienced compartments.

This receptor was obtained from a middle-aged man in good health. The specimen sequenced was blood. Recombination linked TRBV28 to TRBJ2-3, and 10 junctional nucleotides match TRBD2. CDR3 sequence: CASRGGLAGATDTQYF. The DNA sequence is TGTGCCAGCAGGGGGGGGCTAGCGGGAGCCACAGATACGCAGTATTTT.